These 23 T cell receptor beta chains came from one sample sequenced in a study of blood T cell repertoires in COVID-19 (TCRdb year 2020). Library preparation used the immunoSEQ multiplex PCR assay. TCRdb stores this immuneACCESS table with in-frame sequences only. Part of the clones is absent; in the studies checked, under half of the shortfall reflects unresolved V genes, and no reason is known for the rest. The sample profile shows more than 150,000 clones; 94% of them were found once. Jointly, the top ten make up 0.6% to 0.9% of the sample. The material sequenced was peripheral blood. These receptors were obtained from a man aged 30 to 39 with COVID-19, enrolled during active disease.

This chain uses TRBV7-9 with TRBJ2-1; D possibly corresponds to TRBD1 (6 bases). Germline CDR1 reads SEHNR; CDR2 reads FQNEAQ (reference sequence). This CDR3 is 16 amino acids long. Trimming left V 5 bases short and J 5 bases short, with 19 bases between. The CDR3 sequence is CASSPQGFITNNEQFF. The CDR3 DNA follows: TGTGCCAGCAGCCCCCAGGGGTTCATAACAAACAATGAGCAGTTCTTC. Supplemented by reference TRBV7-9 and TRBJ2-1, the full variable domain reads DTGVSQNPRHKITKRGQNVTFRCDPISEHNRLYWYRQTLGQGPEFLTYFQNEAQLEKSRLLSDRFSAERPKGSFSTLEIQRTEQGDSAMYLCASSPQGFITNNEQFFGPGTRLTVL.

The gene calls are TRBV2 and TRBJ2-1; a possible D gene is TRBD1 (6 bases). This CDR3 is built from 15 residues. Per germline, CDR1 SNHLY and CDR2 FYNNEI. Trimming took off 0 bases at V and 9 bases at J, with 15 bases between the two ends. The CDR3 region is CASSEAGGPRREQFF. The CDR3 nucleotides read TGTGCCAGCAGTGAAGCTGGGGGCCCACGTCGTGAGCAGTTCTTC.

The chain couples TRBV7-6 to TRBJ2-2; D is possibly TRBD1 (6 bases). V was clipped by 0 bases and J by 5 bases, with 7 bases between them. CDR1 is SGHVS, CDR2 FNYEAQ, per germline. CDR3 size: 14 residues. The CDR3, as DNA: TGTGCCAGCAGCTTAGCAGGACAGACCGGGGAGCTGTTTTTT. It translates to CASSLAGQTGELFF.

The chain employs TRBV7-3 and TRBJ1-2, with D possibly matching TRBD1 (5 bases). The V end was cut by 0 bases, the J end by 6 bases, with 11 bases between. Germline loops: CDR1 SGHTA, CDR2 FQGTGA. This CDR3 contains 14 residues. DNA for the CDR3: TGTGCCAGCAGCTTAACGGGAGGGGTAGATGGCTACACCTTC. It yields the protein CASSLTGGVDGYTF.

The chain has TRBV25-1 and TRBJ1-1; no firm D call. Deletions cut 1 base from V and 4 bases from J, with 10 bases between. The CDR3 sequence is 14 residues long. The germline V gene encodes CDR1 MGHDK and CDR2 SYGVNS. The CDR3 loop is CASSESGKITEAFF. As DNA, the CDR3 is TGTGCCAGCAGTGAATCCGGGAAAATCACTGAAGCTTTCTTT.

This clone is a singleton in its sample. The chain carries TRBV6-1 and TRBJ1-3; the D gene is possibly TRBD1 (6 bases). Germline V gives CDR1 MNHNS, CDR2 SASEGT. The CDR3 sequence is 16 residues long. Trimming shortened V by 0 bases and J by 0 bases, and 9 bases separated the two germline ends. In DNA, the CDR3 is TGTGCCAGCAGTGAAGCGGGGGGGGCCTCTGGAAACACCATATATTTT. This translates into CASSEAGGASGNTIYF.

The rearrangement joins TRBV5-1 to TRBJ2-1; TRBD1 is a possible D gene (6 bases). The length of the CDR3 is 15 residues. Looked up from germline, CDR1 is SGHRS and CDR2 is YFSETQ. V was pared by 0 bases and J by 4 bases, with 11 bases between. The CDR3 is CASSLAGTSYNEQFF. CDR3 nucleotides: TGCGCCAGCAGCTTGGCCGGGACAAGTTACAATGAGCAGTTCTTC.

The chain joins TRBV6-6 to TRBJ1-2; 8 nucleotides agree with TRBD1. This CDR3 has 17 amino acids. V shed 5 bases, J shed 0 bases, and the junction held 11 bases outside the gene matches. From germline, CDR1 is MNHNY and CDR2 SVGAGI (reference sequence). Written as DNA, the CDR3 is TGTGCCAGCAGTCAGAAAGCGACAGGGGACCCTAACTATGGCTACACCTTC. Translation: CASSQKATGDPNYGYTF.

The chain links TRBV20-1 to TRBJ1-2, with no clear D. V was shortened by 3 bases and J by 7 bases, with 21 bases between the two germline ends. The germline gives CDR1 DFQATT, CDR2 SNEGSKA (reference sequence). This CDR3 has 15 residues. The CDR3 DNA is TGCAGTGCTAGTGACTCAGGTTATGGTCGGGGTGGCTACACCTTC. This sequence encodes CSASDSGYGRGGYTF.

Only one count was recorded for this clone. The chain carries TRBV2 and TRBJ1-1; 8 positions match TRBD1. After removal of 6 bases from V and 1 base from J, the junction contained 7 bases not matched to a gene. Germline values: CDR1 SNHLY, CDR2 FYNNEI. CDR3 size: 15 residues. CDR3 sequence (DNA): TGTGCCAGCAGGAAACGGGGACAGGAGAACACTGAAGCTTTCTTT. The encoded protein is CASRKRGQENTEAFF.

The chain employs TRBV6-5 and TRBJ1-1; D may be TRBD1 (5 bases). Germline V gives CDR1 MNHEY, CDR2 SVGAGI. The CDR3 loop spans 14 amino acids. Trimming shortened V by 1 base and J by 3 bases, and 9 bases separated the two germline ends. CDR3 amino acids: CASSYYGGDTEAFF. The CDR3 coding sequence is TGTGCCAGCAGTTACTATGGGGGGGACACTGAAGCTTTCTTT.

This chain uses TRBV19 with TRBJ2-1; the match to TRBD1 covers 7 bases. With 2 bases clipped from V and 7 bases from J, the junction kept 5 bases outside the gene matches. CDR1 is LNHDA, CDR2 SQIVND, per germline (reference sequence). The CDR3 is 14 amino acids. The CDR3 region has the DNA TGTGCCAGTAGTATAACAGGGGTCAGGAATGAGCAGTTCTTC. Its translation is CASSITGVRNEQFF.

The CDR3 here is CAWSLETGNSPLHF. The CDR3 coding sequence is TGTGCCTGGAGCCTTGAGACGGGAAATTCACCCCTCCACTTT. The V and J genes are TRBV30 and TRBJ1-6; no firm D call. Germline assignment: CDR1 GTSNPN and CDR2 SVGIG (reference sequence). CDR3 length: 14 amino acids. V lost 3 bases, J lost 7 bases, and 13 bases lay in between. The full variable domain, rest sourced from reference TRBV30 and TRBJ1-6, is SQTIHQWPATLVQPVGSPLSLECTVEGTSNPNLYWYRQAAGRGLQLLFYSVGIGQISSEVPQNLSASRPQDRQFILSSKKLLLSDSGFYLCAWSLETGNSPLHFGNGTRLTVT.

The genes are TRBV6-5 and TRBJ1-1; D perhaps matches TRBD1 (5 bases). Between the trimmed V and J ends, which lost 2 bases and 10 bases, there was a span of 17 bases. The CDR3 extends over 14 amino acids. CDR1 is MNHEY, CDR2 SVGAGI, per germline. This chain's CDR3 is CASSYAGRGFRAFF. The CDR3 nucleotides read TGTGCCAGCAGTTACGCAGGGCGGGGCTTCAGAGCTTTCTTT.

The V and J genes are TRBV19 and TRBJ1-2; D is ambiguous. Germline CDR1 and CDR2: LNHDA and SQIVND (reference sequence). This CDR3 has 16 amino acids. V was shortened by 6 bases and J by 2 bases, with 19 bases between the two germline ends. CDR3 nucleotide sequence: TGTGCCAGTAGACAGTCGATCGAAACCTGGAACTATGGCTACACCTTC. Amino acids: CASRQSIETWNYGYTF.

The chain links TRBV7-9 to TRBJ1-2; no reliable D call. The CDR3 runs to 14 residues. Germline values: CDR1 SEHNR, CDR2 FQNEAQ (reference sequence). The V end was cut by 1 base, the J end by 5 bases, with 11 bases between. CDR3 amino acids: CASSLGPRGYGYTF. For the CDR3, the DNA is TGTGCCAGCAGCTTAGGACCCCGAGGGTATGGCTACACCTTC.

The chain employs TRBV4-1 and TRBJ2-2; 7 bases map to TRBD1. In germline, CDR1 is MGHRA, CDR2 YSYEKL. CDR3 length: 16 residues. V dropped 3 bases and J dropped 2; count of bases not matched to a gene: 6. The CDR3 sequence is CASSQSGQANTGELFF. The CDR3 nucleotides are TGCGCCAGCAGCCAGTCCGGACAGGCTAACACCGGGGAGCTGTTTTTT.

The genes are TRBV5-6 and TRBJ1-3, with TRBD1 as a possible D gene (5 bases). The germline CDR1 and CDR2 sequences are SGHDT and YYEEEE. The CDR3 runs to 15 residues. With 4 bases removed from V and 0 bases from J, the gap between germline ends came to 11 bases. The CDR3 nucleotides read TGTGCCAGCAGCCTAGACGGGGGCTCTGGAAACACCATATATTTT. Amino acids: CASSLDGGSGNTIYF.

CDR3 coding DNA: TGTGCCAGCAGCCAAACAGTGAACACTGAAGCTTTCTTT. It specifies CASSQTVNTEAFF. V and J are TRBV3-1 (or the pseudogene TRBV3-2) and TRBJ1-1; no definite D call. V was shortened by 2 bases and J by 0 bases, with 4 bases between the two germline ends. Germline-derived CDR1 and CDR2 are LGHDT and YNNKEL (reference sequence). The CDR3 is made up of 13 amino acids.

V and J are TRBV7-9 and TRBJ1-1, with D perhaps matching TRBD1 (5 bases). Trimming took 0 bases from V and 4 from J, leaving 12 bases between them. Germline assignment: CDR1 SEHNR and CDR2 FQNEAQ (reference sequence). CDR3 length: 15 residues. As DNA, the CDR3 is TGTGCCAGCAGCTTAGCCCAGGGTGTAGTCACTGAAGCTTTCTTT. Residues: CASSLAQGVVTEAFF.

This chain connects TRBV6-5 to TRBJ2-1; D call uncertain. Trimming took 6 bases from V and 4 from J, leaving 16 bases between them. The CDR3 has 15 amino acids. Germline CDR1 reads MNHEY; CDR2 reads SVGAGI. For the CDR3, the DNA is TGTGCCAGCAGCGGTCTTGTGACGGGTTACAATGAGCAGTTCTTC. Translated: CASSGLVTGYNEQFF.

CDR3 DNA sequence: TGTGCCAGCTCACCTTCAGGGCCGAACACTGAAGCTTTCTTT. Translating it yields CASSPSGPNTEAFF. The V call is TRBV18, the J call TRBJ1-1, with a possible D match to TRBD1 (5 bases). V lost 3 bases and J lost 1, with 9 bases in between. The CDR3 consists of 14 residues. Germline lookup yields CDR1 KGHSH and CDR2 LQKENI.

The V and J genes are TRBV5-1 and TRBJ1-2; TRBD1 is a possible D gene (5 bases). CDR3 length equals 15 residues. V lost 0 bases, J lost 4 bases, and 13 bases lay in between. Germline-derived CDR1 and CDR2 are SGHRS and YFSETQ. Here the CDR3 reads CASSLGPDTSYGYTF. Here the CDR3 DNA reads TGCGCCAGCAGCTTGGGACCGGACACCTCCTATGGCTACACCTTC.